A single T cell receptor beta chain is shown here with its context. Clones were read by immunoSEQ multiplex PCR, and TCRdb kept only the in-frame ones, dropping some. The sample has under 150,000 clones; 84% are singletons. The sample is drawn from a study of blood T cell repertoires in COVID-19. There are 16 residues in the CDR3. Per the germline V gene, CDR1 is SGHVS and CDR2 is FNYEAQ. The V and J ends lost 3 bases and 8 bases, in that order; junction bases with no gene match: 8. The origin of this receptor is a middle-aged man with acute COVID-19. The chain couples TRBV7-6 to TRBJ2-1; TRBD2 agrees at 12 bases. Sequenced: PBMCs or T cells enriched from blood (not recorded which). CDR3 sequence: CASSLTSGSGVDEQFF. The CDR3 region has the DNA TGTGCCAGCAGCTTGACTAGCGGGAGCGGGGTCGATGAGCAGTTCTTC.